The 31 T cell receptor beta chains below come from one sample, sequenced in a study of cytomegalovirus exposure and HLA in healthy donors. A multiplex PCR was run with 60 Vbeta primers and 13 Jbeta primers. This table comes from immunoSEQ multiplex PCR, and its TCRdb copy is limited to in-frame clones, with some not included. The sample includes 150,000 to 200,000 clones, roughly four fifths of them seen just once. The sequencing input was PBMCs. Receptor source: a man aged 50 to 59 in good health and CMV-seronegative.

Notes on this clone: A junction boundary mismatches the germline segment, possibly from a read error. V gene TRBV7-9 combines with J gene TRBJ2-5; 7 bases line up with TRBD1. The CDR3 consists of 12 residues. Germline lookup yields CDR1 SEHNR and CDR2 FQNEAQ (reference sequence). The CDR3 nucleotides read TGTTCCAGCGAGGGGGCAGGAGAGACCCAGTACTTC. Translated: CSSEGAGETQYF.

The chain carries TRBV19 and TRBJ1-4; D is uncertain. CDR1 LNHDA and CDR2 SQIVND come from the germline V gene (reference sequence). The CDR3 extends over 13 amino acids. With 4 bases removed from V and 1 base from J, the gap between germline ends came to 4 bases. Written as DNA, the CDR3 is TGTGCCAGTAGTACTTTAACTAATGAAAAACTGTTTTTT. Translated, it gives CASSTLTNEKLFF.

This clone was seen once. This chain connects TRBV10-3 to TRBJ2-3, with a tentative D call TRBD1 (6 bases). The CDR3 covers 15 residues. The V end was cut by 4 bases, the J end by 3 bases, with 14 bases between. Germline CDR1 reads ENHRY; CDR2 reads SYGVKD. The CDR3 region has the DNA TGTGCCATCAGTGCACAGGGTGGGGGAACAGATACGCAGTATTTT. Its protein is CAISAQGGGTDTQYF.

The J gene is TRBJ2-7, the V gene TRBV7-8; 7 nucleotides match TRBD1. Germline V gives CDR1 SGHVS, CDR2 FQNEAQ. This CDR3 comprises 14 residues. The junction had 3 bases not matched to a gene; V was cut back by 2 bases and J by 2 bases. The CDR3 nucleotides read TGTGCCAGCAGCTTAAAACAGGGGCCCTACGAGCAGTACTTC. Encoded protein: CASSLKQGPYEQYF.

V is TRBV6-5 and J is TRBJ1-5; 8 bases are a match to TRBD1. The germline V gene has CDR1 MNHEY and CDR2 SVGAGI. Trimming at V came to 5 bases and at J to 7 bases, leaving 7 bases not matched to a gene. CDR3 length: 14 residues. CDR3 sequence (DNA): TGTGCCAGCAGTCCTGGGACAGGTCGACAGCCCCAGCATTTT. It specifies CASSPGTGRQPQHF.

This clone was observed a handful of times. The chain recombines TRBV19 with TRBJ2-1; the match to TRBD2 covers 14 bases. J lost 4 bases, V lost 6 bases, and 11 bases had no gene match. CDR3 length: 18 residues. Germline V gene sequence: CDR1 LNHDA, CDR2 SQIVND (reference sequence). This chain's CDR3 is CASSLTSGRAFSYNEQFF. The CDR3 nucleotides are TGTGCCAGTAGCCTGACTAGCGGGAGGGCCTTTAGTTACAATGAGCAGTTCTTC.

This chain connects TRBV9 to TRBJ1-3, with TRBD1 identical over 8 bases. The V gene's germline CDR1 is SGDLS and CDR2 YYNGEE. The CDR3 loop spans 19 amino acids. V lost 4 bases to trimming and J lost 0 bases; unmatched junction nucleotides: 15. CDR3 amino acids: CASSPRTGQGRVSGNTIYF. For the CDR3, the DNA is TGTGCCAGCAGCCCGAGGACAGGGCAGGGTCGCGTCTCTGGAAACACCATATATTTT.

This chain connects TRBV4-3 to TRBJ1-4; D ambiguous. The germline V gene encodes CDR1 LGHNA and CDR2 YSLEER. V was cut by 0 bases and J by 7 bases, with 15 bases left in between. This CDR3 has 16 amino acids. This CDR3 reads CASSQEGGRIGEKLFF. CDR3 DNA: TGCGCCAGCAGCCAAGAAGGAGGGAGGATTGGTGAAAAACTGTTTTTT.

This chain joins TRBV7-2 and TRBJ2-1, with TRBD1 as a possible D gene (6 bases). The germline CDR1 and CDR2 sequences are SGHTA and FQGNSA. The V gene lost 4 bases and the J gene lost 10 bases, with 17 bases spanning the gap. The CDR3 sequence is 14 residues long. The CDR3 sequence is CASSSPTGSTEQFF. In nucleotides, the CDR3 is TGTGCCAGCAGCTCACCGACAGGTTCGACGGAGCAGTTCTTC. Filled out from reference TRBV7-2 and TRBJ2-1, the complete variable domain reads GAGVSQSPSNKVTEKGKDVELRCDPISGHTALYWYRQSLGQGLEFLIYFQGNSAPDKSGLPSDRFSAERTGGSVSTLTIQRTQQEDSAVYLCASSSPTGSTEQFFGPGTRLTVL.

To note about this clone: The junction and the germline gene differ at one end; a read error may be behind it. The chain is built from TRBV9 and TRBJ2-2; TRBD2 is a possible D gene (5 bases). The CDR3 totals 14 residues. Germline CDR1 and CDR2: SGDLS and YYNGEE. Here the CDR3 DNA reads TGTGCCAGCAGCGTAGCTGGTTCCACCGGGGAGCTGTCTTTT. This encodes CASSVAGSTGELSF.

The chain has TRBV7-2 and TRBJ2-2; TRBD2 matches 7 bases. This CDR3 region has 15 residues. V lost 4 bases to trimming and J lost 2 bases; unmatched junction nucleotides: 4. CDR1 is SGHTA, CDR2 FQGNSA, per germline. The CDR3 region has the DNA TGTGCCAGCAGCTCGTGGGGGGGTAACACCGGGGAGCTGTTTTTT. Translating gives CASSSWGGNTGELFF. The full variable domain, with the rest looked up from reference TRBV7-2 and TRBJ2-2, is GAGVSQSPSNKVTEKGKDVELRCDPISGHTALYWYRQSLGQGLEFLIYFQGNSAPDKSGLPSDRFSAERTGGSVSTLTIQRTQQEDSAVYLCASSSWGGNTGELFFGEGSRLTVL.

This clone was seen only a few times. Other DNA sequences in the sample encode the same CDR3. V is TRBV9 and J is TRBJ2-2, with 7 bases aligning to TRBD1. The V gene end was trimmed by 0 bases and the J gene end by 4 bases; junction bases not matched to a gene: 3. This CDR3 contains 15 residues. Germline V gene lookup returns CDR1 SGDLS and CDR2 YYNGEE. CDR3 loop: CASSVVGGGTGELFF. CDR3 coding DNA: TGTGCCAGCAGCGTAGTAGGGGGCGGCACCGGGGAGCTGTTTTTT. The complete variable domain, with remaining parts taken from reference TRBV9 and TRBJ2-2, reads DSGVTQTPKHLITATGQRVTLRCSPRSGDLSVYWYQQSLDQGLQFLIQYYNGEERAKGNILERFSAQQFPDLHSELNLSSLELGDSALYFCASSVVGGGTGELFFGEGSRLTVL.

This rearrangement joins TRBV29-1 to TRBJ2-5, with D possibly being TRBD1 (6 bases). The end of the DNA is better explained by TRBJ2-7, so the J call may be wrong. The CDR3 contains 14 residues. CDR1 SQVTM and CDR2 ANQGSEA come from the germline V gene. The CDR3: CSVRIGTWSYEQYF. As DNA, the CDR3 is TGCAGCGTCCGGATCGGGACATGGAGCTACGAGCAGTACTTC.

V usage is TRBV6-5 and J usage is TRBJ2-5; maybe TRBD2 (5 bases). Germline CDR1 is MNHEY and CDR2 is SVGAGI. CDR3 length: 13 residues. The V end lost 6 bases, the J end lost 3 bases, and 11 bases lay between the germline ends. CDR3 bases: TGTGCCAGCAGACCCGGGATCGAAGAGACCCAGTACTTC. Its translation is CASRPGIEETQYF.

This clone showed up just a few times. The J gene is TRBJ2-3, the V gene TRBV9; TRBD2 matches 10 bases. This CDR3 contains 15 residues. Losses at the gene ends were 1 base for V and 5 bases for J; bases not matched to a gene: 4. Germline CDR1 SGDLS, CDR2 YYNGEE. The CDR3 nucleotides are TGTGCCAGCAGCGTATCTAGCGGGGGAGAAGATACGCAGTATTTT. Encoded protein: CASSVSSGGEDTQYF.

The genes are TRBV4-2 and TRBJ2-4, with D unresolved. V gave up 0 bases and J gave up 7 bases, with 10 bases separating them. The V gene's germline CDR1 is LGHNA and CDR2 YNFKEQ. The CDR3 covers 14 residues. This CDR3 reads CASSQDVQQNIQYF. The CDR3 DNA sequence: TGTGCCAGCAGCCAAGATGTACAGCAGAACATTCAGTACTTC.

This clone was seen only a few times. The chain couples TRBV28 to TRBJ1-1, with TRBD1 matching over 7 bases. This CDR3 has 14 amino acids. Germline V lookup: CDR1 MDHEN, CDR2 SYDVKM. Trimming took 5 bases from V and 0 from J; bases not matched to a gene: 3. CDR3 amino acids: CASSPGQLNTEAFF. The CDR3 DNA is TGTGCCAGCAGTCCGGGACAGCTGAACACTGAAGCTTTCTTT.

The chain uses TRBV29-1 and TRBJ2-7; tentatively, D is TRBD2 (5 bases). The CDR3 is 11 residues long. V was shortened by 2 bases and J by 7 bases, with 9 bases between the two germline ends. In germline, CDR1 is SQVTM, CDR2 ANQGSEA. CDR3: CSVESEREQYF. DNA of the CDR3: TGCAGCGTTGAATCGGAGCGGGAGCAGTACTTC.

The V gene is TRBV12-2, the J gene TRBJ2-2; the table's D gene call, TRBD2, was not cross checked with the DNA. TRBV12-2 is listed as a pseudogene. The CDR3 runs to 17 residues. The CDR3 DNA reads as TGTGCAAGTCGCTTAGGAAGAGCGGGGGGTCGCACCGGGGAGCTGTTTTTT. It encodes CASRLGRAGGRTGELFF.

V usage is TRBV7-9 and J usage is TRBJ2-5; D unresolved. The end of the DNA is better explained by TRBJ2-7, so the J call may be wrong. This CDR3 region has 15 residues. The V gene's germline CDR1 is SEHNR and CDR2 FQNEAQ (reference sequence). CDR3 in DNA: TGTGCCAGCAGTTCTCTTTCATCGTTGAGGTACGAGCAGTACTTC. Encoded protein: CASSSLSSLRYEQYF.

This sequence joins TRBV15 and TRBJ2-7; D gene ambiguous. This CDR3 spans 16 amino acids. Germline CDR1 and CDR2: LNHNV and YYDKDF (reference sequence). The germline V and J ends were trimmed by 4 bases and 2 bases, with 18 bases remaining between them. The CDR3 region is CATSNKLNSRAYEQYF. Here the CDR3 DNA reads TGTGCCACCAGCAATAAACTGAACAGCCGAGCCTACGAGCAGTACTTC.

The rearrangement joins TRBV9 to TRBJ2-7; D perhaps matches TRBD1 (6 bases). The CDR3 is made up of 14 amino acids. CDR1 is SGDLS and CDR2 is YYNGEE in the germline V gene. The V gene lost 0 bases and the J gene lost 4 bases, with 11 bases spanning the gap. Here the CDR3 reads CASSVGVGAYEQYF. DNA for the CDR3: TGTGCCAGCAGCGTAGGGGTGGGGGCTTACGAGCAGTACTTC.

V usage is TRBV6-5 and J usage is TRBJ2-2, with unresolved D. The germline V gene has CDR1 MNHEY and CDR2 SVGAGI. The V gene lost 6 bases and the J gene lost 7 bases, with 6 bases spanning the gap. The CDR3 has 11 amino acids. CDR3 DNA sequence: TGTGCCAGCAGAGTGAGCGGGGAGCTGTTTTTT. Its translation is CASRVSGELFF.

This chain joins TRBV5-6 and TRBJ2-7, with 13 bases that match TRBD2. The CDR3 length is 18 residues. CDR1 is SGHDT, CDR2 YYEEEE, per germline. Trimming took 0 bases from V and 1 from J; bases not matched to a gene: 7. For the CDR3, the DNA is TGTGCCAGCAGCTTGGTGGGACTAGCGGGACCTTATTCCTACGAGCAGTACTTC. Residues: CASSLVGLAGPYSYEQYF. The entire variable domain, with the rest obtained from reference TRBV5-6 and TRBJ2-7, is as follows: DAGVTQSPTHLIKTRGQQVTLRCSPKSGHDTVSWYQQALGQGPQFIFQYYEEEERQRGNFPDRFSGHQFPNYSSELNVNALLLGDSALYLCASSLVGLAGPYSYEQYFGPGTRLTVT.

This clone appeared a few times. The chain is built from TRBV30 and TRBJ1-4; no clear D gene. V lost 0 bases and J 3 bases, leaving 11 bases between the germline ends. The CDR3 length is 15 residues. Germline CDR1 and CDR2: GTSNPN and SVGIG (reference sequence). The CDR3 coding sequence is TGTGCCTGGAGTGTACTGGGGAGGGCTAATGAAAAACTGTTTTTT. This sequence encodes CAWSVLGRANEKLFF. The variable domain in full, completed from reference TRBV30 and TRBJ1-4, reads SQTIHQWPATLVQPVGSPLSLECTVEGTSNPNLYWYRQAAGRGLQLLFYSVGIGQISSEVPQNLSASRPQDRQFILSSKKLLLSDSGFYLCAWSVLGRANEKLFFGSGTQLSVL.

The sample holds one count of this clone. The V and J genes are TRBV4-3 and TRBJ1-6; 10 bases agree with TRBD1. Trimming at V came to 0 bases and at J to 8 bases, leaving 10 bases not matched to a gene. This CDR3 contains 18 residues. CDR1 and CDR2 from the germline V gene are LGHNA and YSLEER. The CDR3 sequence: CASSQDVSGQGMYSPLHF. The DNA of the CDR3 is TGCGCCAGCAGCCAAGACGTTTCGGGACAGGGGATGTATTCACCCCTCCACTTT.

The chain links TRBV30 to TRBJ2-5; 7 positions agree with TRBD1. The germline V gene encodes CDR1 GTSNPN and CDR2 SVGIG (reference sequence). After removal of 3 bases from V and 4 bases from J, the junction contained 5 bases not matched to a gene. This CDR3 contains 13 residues. The CDR3 region is CAWSRGNGETQYF. CDR3 coding DNA: TGTGCCTGGAGCAGGGGGAATGGAGAGACCCAGTACTTC.

The chain employs TRBV6-6 and TRBJ2-7, with TRBD2 matching over 7 bases. The CDR3 loop spans 16 amino acids. The germline gives CDR1 MNHNY, CDR2 SVGAGI (reference sequence). The V and J ends lost 0 bases and 1 base, in that order; junction bases with no gene match: 6. CDR3 residues: CASSYSGGRWSYEQYF. The CDR3 coding sequence is TGTGCCAGCAGTTACTCGGGAGGGAGGTGGTCCTACGAGCAGTACTTC.

The rearrangement joins TRBV9 to TRBJ1-2, with D perhaps TRBD1 (5 bases). This CDR3 has 15 residues. Germline loops: CDR1 SGDLS, CDR2 YYNGEE. V lost 6 bases and J 8 bases, leaving 23 bases between the germline ends. For the CDR3, the DNA is TGTGCCAGCACCCGTAGTTACAGGCCCGAGGAGGGCTACACCTTC. Translated: CASTRSYRPEEGYTF.

The chain employs TRBV25-1 and TRBJ1-1, with TRBD1 matching over 7 bases. Losses at the gene ends were 0 bases for V and 0 bases for J; bases not matched to a gene: 10. Germline CDR1 is MGHDK and CDR2 is SYGVNS. The CDR3 sequence is 18 residues long. The CDR3 loop reads CASSEYNRGSGLNTEAFF. The CDR3 DNA follows: TGTGCCAGCAGTGAATATAACAGGGGATCTGGGCTGAACACTGAAGCTTTCTTT.

J is TRBJ2-1 and V is TRBV19; D is possibly TRBD2 (6 bases). Germline V CDR1 and CDR2: LNHDA, SQIVND (reference sequence). Trimming pared 7 bases from V and 7 bases from J, leaving 20 bases between. The CDR3 contains 15 residues. The CDR3 is CASNDLRGNKNEQFF. For the CDR3, the DNA is TGTGCCAGTAACGACCTCCGGGGGAATAAGAATGAGCAGTTCTTC.